This T cell receptor beta chain emerged from a study of blood T cells in healthy people across ages (dated by TCRdb to between 2015 and 2017). For the study in its entirety: Template switching captured roughly one uniquely barcoded TCR beta cDNA molecule per two T cells in model experiments. The study analyzed two additional independent replicas of 1 million unique cDNA reads from the same blood draw for two donors, one aged 18 to 30 and one aged 80 or older. Using deep sequencing normalized with unique cDNA molecular identifiers, the study measured how TCR beta repertoire diversity changes with age. To avoid experimental bias, donors of different ages were distributed randomly across sequencing lanes. The donors were divided into four age groups: young (average about 16 years), middle-aged (almost 40), aged (about 62) and long-lived (roughly 88). What the authors observed across the whole study: As age increased, observed TCR beta diversity per million T cells dropped in a roughly linear way, and a significant reduction was already evident by age roughly 40. Because profiling used bulk unsorted PBMCs, naive and antigen-experienced compartments could not be compared conclusively. There was a strong correlation between observed TCR beta diversity and the percentage of naive T cells measured by flow cytometry. The long-lived group showed more naive CD4+ T cells, fewer expanded clones and increased TCR diversity than the aged group, suggesting age selection. Estimates of total diversity based on one million sequenced T cells were considered lower bounds and underestimates. Because donor CMV infection status was unknown, age-related changes in expanded clonotypes were potentially confounded.

The donors were roughly 39 Caucasian individuals from Russia, aged roughly 6 to 90 years, who were systemically healthy. Each donor gave around 9.5 milliliters of peripheral blood, collected into EDTA-treated Vacutainer tubes. Ficoll-Paque density-gradient centrifugation was used to isolate PBMCs, with at least 6.5 million per sample. Trizol reagent was used to extract total RNA from the PBMCs, yielding at least 5.5 micrograms per sample. For every donor, flow cytometry on a PBMC aliquot measured the percentage of naive CD45RAhigh/CD27high T cells. Sequences SGHTA (CDR1) and FQGTGA (CDR2) are obtained from the germline V gene. From the cysteine through the phenylalanine, the CDR3 covers 15 amino acids. The kept DNA is CDR3 alone, 45 bases in frame from the first base. A distance of 11 bases separates the germline ends of V and J, which lose 5 bases and 3 bases respectively. Receptor libraries were prepared by 5' RACE. This sample was sequenced with an Illumina HiSeq 2500. A second PCR of about 6 to 12 cycles was performed with a sample-barcoded 5' primer and a J-beta primer mix. Each TCR beta cDNA molecule received a unique molecular identifier from a template-switch 5' adaptor carrying 12 random nucleotides. Each sample yielded at least 3 million CDR3-containing paired-end reads. First-strand cDNA synthesis was performed from all RNA using the Mint cDNA synthesis kit, with priming by a TRBC-specific oligonucleotide. Following uracil-DNA glycosylase treatment, all cDNA underwent a first 18-cycle PCR with the universal primers M1SS and BC2_uni_R. The study's own analysis went as follows. For normalization, 1 million high-quality reads were randomly selected from each sample, with every read carrying a distinct molecular identifier. Instead of being binned into consensus sequences, reads that shared molecular identifiers were thrown out. MiTCR, run with a Q25 quality threshold and the strictest error-elimination algorithm, handled CDR3 identification, clonotype clustering and error correction. A nonparametric unseen species model with Euler transformation was used to estimate a lower bound on total TCR beta diversity. In TCRdb, the public reads were trimmed at Q25 with fastp and aligned with MiXCR, with productive beta chains retained. Rows merge per CDR3 protein into single entries with the most common DNA and genes. None of the V and J calls come from the authors' own analysis; TCRdb made them. The sample records approximately 730,000 distinct CDR3 sequences, 40% to 45% of which are singletons. The ten largest clones add up to 20% of the sample.

This clonotype turned up a few times. Its antigen target is currently unknown. No per-base quality is available; no much larger clone lies one base away. Recombination connected TRBV7-3 to TRBJ1-6; the D gene assignment is ambiguous. This clonotype was sampled from a woman in her sixties or seventies in good health. Sample: blood. The encoded CDR3 is CASSPGSYYNSPLHF. The nucleotides read TGTGCCAGCAGCCCCGGGTCCTACTATAATTCACCCCTCCACTTT.